A few counts support the clone carrying this T cell receptor beta chain. The antigen is undetermined. The germline CDR1 and CDR2 sequences are MDHEN and SYDVKM. CDR3 length: 16 amino acids. Trimming stripped 2 bases from V and 2 bases from J, with 15 bases between. The sample originates from a study of response to subunit inactivated influenza vaccine. In TCRdb, the RT-PCR reads were re-called with MiXCR into one record per CDR3 protein. The sample includes 800,000 or so distinct CDR3 sequences, approximately 21% of them seen just once. Points from the study as a whole: Researchers suggested that each seasonal influenza vaccination recruits few new T cells.

The receptor comes from a man over 45 who received an inactivated influenza vaccine. The material was PBMCs from blood, obtained roughly 5 days after vaccination. This rearrangement joins TRBV28 to TRBJ2-5, with D tentatively TRBD1 (6 bases). The CDR3 loop is CASSLQTGSNQETQYF. As DNA, the CDR3 is TGTGCCAGCAGTTTACAAACAGGGAGCAATCAAGAGACCCAGTACTTC. The full variable domain, its missing parts supplied by reference TRBV28 and TRBJ2-5, is DVKVTQSSRYLVKRTGEKVFLECVQDMDHENMFWYRQDPGLGLRLIYFSYDVKMKEKGDIPEGYSVSREKKERFSLILESASTNQTSMYLCASSLQTGSNQETQYFGPGTRLLVL.